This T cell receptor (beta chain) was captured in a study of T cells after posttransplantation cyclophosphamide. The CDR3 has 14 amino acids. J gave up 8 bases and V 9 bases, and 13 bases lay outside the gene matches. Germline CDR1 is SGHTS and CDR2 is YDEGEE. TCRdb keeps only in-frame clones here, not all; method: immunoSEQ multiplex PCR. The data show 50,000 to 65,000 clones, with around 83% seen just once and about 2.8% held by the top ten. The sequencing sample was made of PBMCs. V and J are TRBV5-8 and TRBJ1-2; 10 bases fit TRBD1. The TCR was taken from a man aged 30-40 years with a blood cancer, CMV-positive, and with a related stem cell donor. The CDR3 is CATIERQGAGGYTF. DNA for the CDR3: TGTGCCACCATCGAAAGACAGGGGGCGGGCGGCTACACCTTC.